The 5 T cell receptor beta chains below come from one sample, sequenced in a study of CD8+ T cells in alopecia areata (dated by TCRdb to the late 2010s). Read against the paper, the sample's treatment or condition label means: oral pan-JAK inhibitor, 5-10 mg twice daily. The library was prepared using the immunoSEQ multiplex PCR assay. RNA was extracted from all samples and reverse transcribed into cDNA as template for TCR sequencing. TCRdb stores this immuneACCESS table with in-frame sequences only. Part of the clones is absent; in the studies checked, under half of the shortfall reflects unresolved V genes, and no reason is known for the rest. The sample includes roughly 220,000 clones, with approximately 72% observed a single time. The leading ten clones occupy roughly 1.2% of the sample. This specimen was CD4+ T cells sorted from blood, taken between weeks 44 and 45, from a patient treated with tofacitinib. Receptors were obtained from a human donor with alopecia areata.

There are a few counts of this clone. The chain couples TRBV29-1 to TRBJ2-1, with 7 bases that match TRBD2. Looked up from germline, CDR1 is SQVTM and CDR2 is ANQGSEA. The trim removed 7 bases at V and 9 bases at J, leaving 15 bases unmatched. This CDR3 region has 14 residues. The CDR3, as DNA: TGCAGCGCCAACAAAGCGGGACGGTTCGGTGAGCAGTTCTTC. Translating it yields CSANKAGRFGEQFF.

This chain links TRBV2 with TRBJ1-4; D is uncertain. Germline values: CDR1 SNHLY, CDR2 FYNNEI. V lost 4 bases to trimming and J lost 8 bases, with 11 bases between them. CDR3 length: 13 amino acids. Here the CDR3 reads CASSGELGEKLFF. The CDR3 region has the DNA TGTGCCAGCAGTGGGGAGCTGGGGGAAAAACTGTTTTTT.

J is TRBJ2-1 and V is TRBV9, with 7 nucleotides matching TRBD1. The V gene end was trimmed by 1 base and the J gene end by 0 bases; junction bases not matched to a gene: 7. This CDR3 is 17 amino acids long. The germline gives CDR1 SGDLS, CDR2 YYNGEE. The CDR3 sequence: CASSVTGDLPSYNEQFF. The CDR3 DNA reads as TGTGCCAGCAGCGTAACAGGGGATTTGCCCTCCTACAATGAGCAGTTCTTC.

The sample holds a few counts of this clone. J is TRBJ2-2 and V is TRBV12-5; D tentatively reads TRBD1 or TRBD2 (5 bases each). Germline CDR1 reads LGHNT; CDR2 reads FRNRAP. CDR3 length equals 13 residues. With 8 bases removed from V and 5 bases from J, the gap between germline ends came to 12 bases. In DNA form, the CDR3 reads TGTGCTAGTATCTGGGGGTTAACCGGGGAGCTGTTTTTT. Its translation: CASIWGLTGELFF.

V and J are TRBV7-2 and TRBJ2-5; D call uncertain. Germline V gene sequence: CDR1 SGHTA, CDR2 FQGNSA. Trimming took off 2 bases at V and 4 bases at J, with 11 bases between the two ends. This CDR3 is built from 14 residues. CDR3 residues: CASSLRDHVETQYF. CDR3 sequence (DNA): TGTGCCAGCAGCTTAAGGGATCATGTAGAGACCCAGTACTTC.